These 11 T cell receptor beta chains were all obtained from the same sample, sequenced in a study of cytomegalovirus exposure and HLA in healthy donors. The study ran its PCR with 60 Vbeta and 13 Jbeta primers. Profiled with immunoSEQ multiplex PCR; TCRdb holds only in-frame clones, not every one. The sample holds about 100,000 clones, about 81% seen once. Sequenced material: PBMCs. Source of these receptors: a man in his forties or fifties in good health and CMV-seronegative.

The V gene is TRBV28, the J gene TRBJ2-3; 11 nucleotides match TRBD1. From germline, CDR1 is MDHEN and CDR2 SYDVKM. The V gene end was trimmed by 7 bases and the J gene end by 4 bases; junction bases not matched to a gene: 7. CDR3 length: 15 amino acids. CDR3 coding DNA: TGTGCCAGCACCAGCGGGGGACAGGGGGCAGATACGCAGTATTTT. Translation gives CASTSGGQGADTQYF. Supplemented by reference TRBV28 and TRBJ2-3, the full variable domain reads DVKVTQSSRYLVKRTGEKVFLECVQDMDHENMFWYRQDPGLGLRLIYFSYDVKMKEKGDIPEGYSVSREKKERFSLILESASTNQTSMYLCASTSGGQGADTQYFGPGTRLTVL.

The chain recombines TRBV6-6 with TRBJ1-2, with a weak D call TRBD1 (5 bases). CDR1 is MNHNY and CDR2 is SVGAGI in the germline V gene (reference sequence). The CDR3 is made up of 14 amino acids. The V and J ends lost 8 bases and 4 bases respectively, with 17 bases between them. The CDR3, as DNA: TGTGCCAGCTTAAAAATAGGGGAATTCTATGGCTACACCTTC. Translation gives CASLKIGEFYGYTF.

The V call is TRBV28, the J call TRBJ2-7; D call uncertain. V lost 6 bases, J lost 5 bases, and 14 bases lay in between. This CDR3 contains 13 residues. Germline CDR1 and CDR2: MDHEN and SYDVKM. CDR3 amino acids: CASRSAMSHEQYF. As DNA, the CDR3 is TGTGCCAGCAGATCCGCCATGAGCCACGAGCAGTACTTC. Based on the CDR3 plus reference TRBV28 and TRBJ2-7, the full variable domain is DVKVTQSSRYLVKRTGEKVFLECVQDMDHENMFWYRQDPGLGLRLIYFSYDVKMKEKGDIPEGYSVSREKKERFSLILESASTNQTSMYLCASRSAMSHEQYFGPGTRLTVT.

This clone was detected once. The CDR3 bases are TGTGCCAGTACGGGACTAGCGGGAGTTTGGACCGGGGAGCTGTTTTTT. This encodes CASTGLAGVWTGELFF. This rearrangement joins TRBV19 to TRBJ2-2; 14 bases agree with TRBD2. V shed 7 bases, J shed 5 bases, and the junction held 6 bases outside the gene matches. This CDR3 has 16 residues. CDR1 and CDR2 from the germline V gene are LNHDA and SQIVND (reference sequence). The variable domain in full, with the rest retrieved from reference TRBV19 and TRBJ2-2, is DGGITQSPKYLFRKEGQNVTLSCEQNLNHDAMYWYRQDPGQGLRLIYYSQIVNDFQKGDIAEGYSVSREKKESFPLTVTSAQKNPTAFYLCASTGLAGVWTGELFFGEGSRLTVL.

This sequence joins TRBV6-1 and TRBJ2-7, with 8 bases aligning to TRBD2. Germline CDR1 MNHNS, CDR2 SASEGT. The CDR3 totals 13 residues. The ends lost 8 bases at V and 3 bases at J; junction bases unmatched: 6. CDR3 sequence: CASCVAGLYEQYF. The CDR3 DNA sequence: TGTGCCAGCTGTGTAGCGGGGCTCTACGAGCAGTACTTC.

Here the CDR3 DNA reads TGTGCCACCTCACGGCGGGAGGTCGAAGAGACCCAGTACTTC. Its translation: CATSRREVEETQYF. The V call is TRBV2, the J call TRBJ2-5; 8 bases align to TRBD2. Germline CDR1 reads SNHLY; CDR2 reads FYNNEI. The J segment lost 3 bases and the V segment lost 10 bases, leaving 10 bases of the junction unmatched. The CDR3 sequence is 14 residues long. The whole variable domain, remainder taken from reference TRBV2 and TRBJ2-5, is EPEVTQTPSHQVTQMGQEVILRCVPISNHLYFYWYRQILGQKVEFLVSFYNNEISEKSEIFDDQFSVERPDGSNFTLKIRSTKLEDSAMYFCATSRREVEETQYFGPGTRLLVL.

DNA of the CDR3: TGTGCCAGCTCACCAAGGGGACTAGCGGGATTTAGCACAGATACGCAGTATTTT. Its protein product is CASSPRGLAGFSTDTQYF. The rearrangement links TRBV18 to TRBJ2-3, with 13 bases aligning to TRBD2. The CDR3 consists of 18 residues. Looked up from germline, CDR1 is KGHSH and CDR2 is LQKENI. The V and J ends lost 2 bases and 0 bases, in that order; junction bases with no gene match: 5. Complete variable domain (other parts from reference TRBV18 and TRBJ2-3): NAGVMQNPRHLVRRRGQEARLRCSPMKGHSHVYWYRQLPEEGLKFMVYLQKENIIDESGMPKERFSAEFPKEGPSILRIQQVVRGDSAAYFCASSPRGLAGFSTDTQYFGPGTRLTVL.

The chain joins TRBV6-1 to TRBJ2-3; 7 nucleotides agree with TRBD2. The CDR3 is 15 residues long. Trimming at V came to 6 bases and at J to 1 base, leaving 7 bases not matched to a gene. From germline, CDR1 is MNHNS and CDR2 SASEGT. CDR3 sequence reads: CASSAMGGGTDTQYF. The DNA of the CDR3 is TGTGCCAGCAGCGCGATGGGGGGGGGCACAGATACGCAGTATTTT.

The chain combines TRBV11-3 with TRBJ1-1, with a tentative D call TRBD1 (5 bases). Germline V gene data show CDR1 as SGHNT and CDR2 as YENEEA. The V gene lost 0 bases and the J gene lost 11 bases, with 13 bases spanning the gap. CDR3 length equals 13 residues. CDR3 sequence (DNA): TGTGCCAGCAGCTTAGAAGACAGCTCCTACGCTTTCTTT. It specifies CASSLEDSSYAFF. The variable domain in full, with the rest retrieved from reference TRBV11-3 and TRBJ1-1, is EAGVVQSPRYKIIEKKQPVAFWCNPISGHNTLYWYLQNLGQGPELLIRYENEEAVDDSQLPKDRFSAERLKGVDSTLKIQPAELGDSAVYLCASSLEDSSYAFFGQGTRLTVV.

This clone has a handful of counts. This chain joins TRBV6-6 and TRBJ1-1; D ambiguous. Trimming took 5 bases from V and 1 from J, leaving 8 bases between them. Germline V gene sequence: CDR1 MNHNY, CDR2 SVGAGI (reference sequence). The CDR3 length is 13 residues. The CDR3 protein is CASSNSGNTEAFF. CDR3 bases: TGTGCCAGCAGTAATTCAGGGAACACTGAAGCTTTCTTT.

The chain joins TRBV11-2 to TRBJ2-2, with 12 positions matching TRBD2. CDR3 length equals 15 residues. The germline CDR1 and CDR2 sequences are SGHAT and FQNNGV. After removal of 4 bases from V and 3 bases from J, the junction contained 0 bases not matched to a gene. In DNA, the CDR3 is TGTGCCAGCAGCTCTAGCGGGAGGGACACCGGGGAGCTGTTTTTT. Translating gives CASSSSGRDTGELFF.